A selection of T cell receptor beta chains follows, all from one sample in a study of naive and memory T cell subsets. TCRdb fed the UMI-ligation and nested PCR reads into MiXCR, producing one record per CDR3 protein. The table shows about 80,000 distinct CDR3 sequences, with around 14% occurring only once. The specimen was central memory CD4+ T cells from blood. The receptors derive from a human donor in good health. CDR3s include the opening cysteine and the closing phenylalanine or tryptophan. Fields, in order: V gene, D gene, CDR3 protein. The D gene is left open where the match is weak.

V gene: TRBV24-1
D gene: TRBD2
CDR3 protein: CATSHTRGSGLRSEQFF

V gene: TRBV19
D gene: TRBD1
CDR3 protein: CASSETGGDEQFF

V gene: TRBV29-1
D gene: TRBD1
CDR3 protein: CSVDFQGDPYGYTF

V gene: TRBV29-1
D gene: -
CDR3 protein: CSVGGGTDTQYF

V gene: TRBV2
D gene: TRBD2
CDR3 protein: CASTVLAGGPNEQFF

V gene: TRBV7-2
D gene: TRBD2
CDR3 protein: CASRPPFGRNSYEQYF

V gene: TRBV5-4
D gene: TRBD2
CDR3 protein: CASSLGGGSGSPQETQYF

V gene: TRBV7-9
D gene: -
CDR3 protein: CASSLRGTSSYEQYF

V gene: TRBV28
D gene: -
CDR3 protein: CASSPSYLIAKNIQYF

V gene: TRBV5-1
D gene: -
CDR3 protein: CASSPRDQETQYF

V gene: TRBV12-3/TRBV12-4
D gene: TRBD1
CDR3 protein: CASSLDRIHGYTF

V gene: TRBV11-2
D gene: -
CDR3 protein: CASSLDEGWVYTQYF

V gene: TRBV21-1
D gene: -
CDR3 protein: CASSKDRGSSYEQYF

V gene: TRBV27
D gene: -
CDR3 protein: CASSLSGGGYHEQFF

V gene: TRBV10-3
D gene: -
CDR3 protein: CAIRQDYNEQFF

V gene: TRBV3-1
D gene: -
CDR3 protein: CASSQERTARGMDTQYF

V gene: TRBV24-1
D gene: -
CDR3 protein: CATSDSRTANTGELFF

V gene: TRBV3-1
D gene: -
CDR3 protein: CASSQVGYGYTF

V gene: TRBV20-1
D gene: -
CDR3 protein: CSARLASETQYF

V gene: TRBV30
D gene: TRBD2
CDR3 protein: CAWIRWTSLRVDTQYF

V gene: TRBV30
D gene: TRBD1
CDR3 protein: CAWSTLWTGSNEQFF

V gene: TRBV20-1
D gene: -
CDR3 protein: CSARGGEGVCSYEQYF

V gene: TRBV7-9
D gene: TRBD2
CDR3 protein: CASSRVMGLAGQETQYF

V gene: TRBV5-6
D gene: TRBD2
CDR3 protein: CASSSRFKNAGGADTQYF

V gene: TRBV20-1
D gene: -
CDR3 protein: CSAGDTGQPQHF

V gene: TRBV3-1
D gene: -
CDR3 protein: CASSQTGFAQYF

V gene: TRBV20-1
D gene: -
CDR3 protein: CSASYSKQDTQYF

V gene: TRBV12-3/TRBV12-4
D gene: TRBD1
CDR3 protein: CASTPGQGNYGYTF

V gene: TRBV12-3/TRBV12-4
D gene: -
CDR3 protein: CASSLASGSTGTQYF

V gene: TRBV2
D gene: -
CDR3 protein: CASSGLGGSYEQYF

V gene: TRBV20-1
D gene: TRBD2
CDR3 protein: CSASDHSGRAVKTQYF

V gene: TRBV14
D gene: -
CDR3 protein: CASSLLTVYGYTF